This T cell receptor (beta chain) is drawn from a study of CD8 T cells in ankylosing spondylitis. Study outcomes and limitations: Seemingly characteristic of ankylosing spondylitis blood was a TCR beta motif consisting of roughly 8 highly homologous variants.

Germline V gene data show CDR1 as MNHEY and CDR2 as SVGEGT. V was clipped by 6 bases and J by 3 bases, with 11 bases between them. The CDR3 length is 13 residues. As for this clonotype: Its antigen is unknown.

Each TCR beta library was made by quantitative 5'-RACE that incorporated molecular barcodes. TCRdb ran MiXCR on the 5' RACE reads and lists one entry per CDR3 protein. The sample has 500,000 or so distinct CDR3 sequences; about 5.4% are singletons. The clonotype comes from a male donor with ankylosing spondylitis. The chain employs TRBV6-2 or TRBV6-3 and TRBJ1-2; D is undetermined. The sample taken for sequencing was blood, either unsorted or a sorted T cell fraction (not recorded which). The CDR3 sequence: CASRTDTDYGYTF. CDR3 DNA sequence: TGTGCCAGCAGGACCGACACCGACTATGGCTACACCTTC.